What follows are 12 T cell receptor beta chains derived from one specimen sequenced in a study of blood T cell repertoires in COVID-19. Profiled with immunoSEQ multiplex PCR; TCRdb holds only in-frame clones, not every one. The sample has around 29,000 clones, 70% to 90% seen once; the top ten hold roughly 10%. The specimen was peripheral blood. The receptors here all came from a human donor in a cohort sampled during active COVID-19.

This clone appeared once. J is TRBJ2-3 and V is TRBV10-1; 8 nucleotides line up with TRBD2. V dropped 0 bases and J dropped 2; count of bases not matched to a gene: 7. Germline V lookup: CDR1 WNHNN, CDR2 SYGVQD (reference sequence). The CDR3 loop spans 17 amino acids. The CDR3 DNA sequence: TGCGCCAGCAGTGAGTCGGGGCAGCGGGGGCTCACAGATACGCAGTATTTT. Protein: CASSESGQRGLTDTQYF.

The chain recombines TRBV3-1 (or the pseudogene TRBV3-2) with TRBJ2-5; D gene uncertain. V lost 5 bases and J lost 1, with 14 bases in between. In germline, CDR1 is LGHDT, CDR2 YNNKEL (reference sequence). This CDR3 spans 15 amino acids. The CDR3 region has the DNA TGTGCCAGCAGCAACCCCCTAGGCCCCCAAGAGACCCAGTACTTC. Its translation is CASSNPLGPQETQYF.

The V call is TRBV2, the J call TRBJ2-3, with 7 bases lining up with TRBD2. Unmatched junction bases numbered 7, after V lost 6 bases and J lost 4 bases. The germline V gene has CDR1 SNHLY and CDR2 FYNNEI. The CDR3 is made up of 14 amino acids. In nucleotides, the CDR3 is TGTGCCAGCAGGTTTGGCGGGAGTGCAGATACGCAGTATTTT. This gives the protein CASRFGGSADTQYF.

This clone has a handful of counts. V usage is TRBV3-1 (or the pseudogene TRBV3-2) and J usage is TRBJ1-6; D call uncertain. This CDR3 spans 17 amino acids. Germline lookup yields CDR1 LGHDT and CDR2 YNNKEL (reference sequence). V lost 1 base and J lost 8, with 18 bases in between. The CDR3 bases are TGTGCCAGCAGCCAAGGGATGGGAGGTGGTTTTGATTCACCCCTCCACTTT. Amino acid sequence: CASSQGMGGGFDSPLHF.

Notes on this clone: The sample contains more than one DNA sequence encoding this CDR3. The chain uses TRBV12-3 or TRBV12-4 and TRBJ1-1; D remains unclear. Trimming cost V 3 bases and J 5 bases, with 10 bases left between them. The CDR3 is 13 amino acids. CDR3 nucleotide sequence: TGTGCCAGCAGTTTTACTGGCGGAACTGAAGCTTTCTTT. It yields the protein CASSFTGGTEAFF.

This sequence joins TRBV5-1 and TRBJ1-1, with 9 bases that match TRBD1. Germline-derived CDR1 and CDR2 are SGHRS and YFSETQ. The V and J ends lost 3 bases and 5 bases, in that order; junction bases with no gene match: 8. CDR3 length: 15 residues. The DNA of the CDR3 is TGCGCCAGCAGCTCCGGGTCACAGGGGGCAACTGAAGCTTTCTTT. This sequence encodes CASSSGSQGATEAFF.

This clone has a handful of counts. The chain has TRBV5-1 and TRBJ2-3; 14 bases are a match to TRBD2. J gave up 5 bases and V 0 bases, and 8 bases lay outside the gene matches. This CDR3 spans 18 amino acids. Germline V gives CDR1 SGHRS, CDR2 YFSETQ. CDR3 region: CASSLAATSGRVGDTQYF. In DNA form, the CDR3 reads TGCGCCAGCAGCTTGGCCGCGACTAGCGGGAGGGTTGGAGATACGCAGTATTTT.

CDR3 loop: CASSPTGGQGARGEQFF. CDR3 coding DNA: TGTGCCAGCTCACCCACAGGTGGACAGGGGGCTAGAGGCGAGCAGTTCTTC. The gene calls are TRBV18 and TRBJ2-1, with 11 nucleotides matching TRBD1. Trimming cost V 3 bases and J 10 bases; bases outside gene matches: 14. This CDR3 has 17 residues. The germline CDR1 and CDR2 sequences are KGHSH and LQKENI.

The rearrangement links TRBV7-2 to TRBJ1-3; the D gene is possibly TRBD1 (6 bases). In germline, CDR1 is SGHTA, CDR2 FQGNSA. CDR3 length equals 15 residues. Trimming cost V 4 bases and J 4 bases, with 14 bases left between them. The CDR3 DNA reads TGTGCCAGCAGCTACTCAGGGGCCGGGGGAAACACCATATATTTT. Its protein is CASSYSGAGGNTIYF.

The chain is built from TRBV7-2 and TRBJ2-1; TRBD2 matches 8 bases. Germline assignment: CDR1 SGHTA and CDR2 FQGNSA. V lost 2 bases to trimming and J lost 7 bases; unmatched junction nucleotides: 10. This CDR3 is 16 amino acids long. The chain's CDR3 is CASSLFHSGSRNEQFF. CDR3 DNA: TGTGCCAGCAGCTTATTCCACAGCGGGAGTCGGAATGAGCAGTTCTTC.

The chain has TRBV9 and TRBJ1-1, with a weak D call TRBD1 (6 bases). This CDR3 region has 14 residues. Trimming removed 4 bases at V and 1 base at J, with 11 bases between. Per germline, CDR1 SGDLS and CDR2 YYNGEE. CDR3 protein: CASSSQTGNTEAFF. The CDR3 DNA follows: TGTGCCAGCAGCTCTCAGACAGGGAACACTGAAGCTTTCTTT.

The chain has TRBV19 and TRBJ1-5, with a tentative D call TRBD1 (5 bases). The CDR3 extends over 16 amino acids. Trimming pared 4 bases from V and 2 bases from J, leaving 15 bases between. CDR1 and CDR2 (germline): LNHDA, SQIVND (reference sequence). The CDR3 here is CASSRGGGSGNQPQHF. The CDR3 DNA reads TGTGCCAGTAGTAGGGGCGGAGGGTCAGGCAATCAGCCCCAGCATTTT.